This T cell receptor (beta chain) was profiled in a study of blood T cell repertoires in COVID-19. Across the study: The United States, Italy and Spain were the sources of the acute and convalescent COVID-19 samples.

In the original processing: Nucleated cell number was recorded as an estimate derived from reference gene primer amplification. The repertoire was sequenced with immunoSEQ multiplex PCR; TCRdb's copy has only in-frame clones and lacks some. V and J calls and clone size are copied from that table; D and trimming were computed from the DNA. Altogether roughly 200,000 clones are present, about 90% being singletons, with the ten largest covering 0.62%. CDR3 length: 14 amino acids. Germline V gene lookup returns CDR1 MNHEY and CDR2 SVGAGI. As to this clone: Sequence at one end of the junction differs from germline and may be a read error.

This TCR came from a man in his fifties with acute or convalescent COVID-19. The sample consisted of peripheral blood. The genes are TRBV6-5 and TRBJ2-2; D unclear. This chain's CDR3 is CASTPVLNAGELFF. CDR3 nucleotides: TGTGCCAGCACCCCGGTTTTGAACGCCGGGGAGCTGTTTTTT.